This T cell receptor (beta chain) was profiled in a study of T-cell reconstitution after alpha-beta-depleted transplantation in children (dated by TCRdb to the mid-2010s). At the level of the whole study: Using TCR repertoire profiling, the study quantitatively followed how T-cell immune reconstitution unfolded in children after TCRalphabeta/CD19-depleted allogeneic hematopoietic cell transplantation. Results the study describes overall, beyond this receptor: The frequencies of hyperexpanded clones fell over the following months, and after one year, T-cell counts and TCRbeta diversity were mostly attributed to newly produced T cells. The high TCRbeta diversity at day 60 in some patients was ascribed to recipient T cells and intrathymic progenitors that had survived conditioning. The apparently early recovery of alphabetaT-cell counts about two months after transplant reportedly depended on only several hundred rapidly expanded clones that came from non-depleted graft cells.

Comments on this clonotype: Its antigen is not yet known. No much larger clone exists at a distance of one base, and base qualities are not known.

The method behind the library was PCR. The sequencer was an Illumina HiSeq 2500. TCR library preparation used molecular barcoding, with unique molecular identifiers applied to normalize quantification of the TCRbeta repertoire. TCRdb reworked the public reads: Q25 trimming with fastp, MiXCR clone assembly, productive beta chains retained. For every CDR3 protein sequence, its rows merge into one entry that carries the most common genes and DNA. For this sample there are about 580,000 distinct CDR3 sequences; 23% appear just once. 13% to 15% of the sample is in the top ten clones. According to the study, the label for this sample's treatment or condition signals: allogeneic hematopoietic cell transplantation with graft depleted of TCRalphabeta T cells and CD19 B cells. The children who served as transplant recipients had been given grafts of TCRalphabeta/CD19-depleted allogeneic hematopoietic cells.

The CDR3 has 14 amino acids, counting the end cysteine and phenylalanine. Kept here is only the CDR3 DNA, which spans 42 bases and is read in frame from base 1. V is pruned by 5 bases and J by 4 bases, leaving 7 bases of the junction without a gene match. CDR1 SSHAT and CDR2 FNYEAQ were looked up in the germline V gene (reference sequence). This clonotype originated in a boy under two years old who had a stem cell transplant for acute myeloid leukemia, so the T cells may come from the graft donor. The chain is made from TRBV7-7 and TRBJ2-5, with 7 junctional bases fitting TRBD1. The sequences come from PBMCs, mostly from graft donor cells, collected 360 days after TCRalphabeta/CD19-depleted stem cell transplant. The sequence in DNA is TGTGCCAGCAGCCGGACAGGCCGGAGAGAGACCCAGTACTTC. Translated, this gives CASSRTGRRETQYF.